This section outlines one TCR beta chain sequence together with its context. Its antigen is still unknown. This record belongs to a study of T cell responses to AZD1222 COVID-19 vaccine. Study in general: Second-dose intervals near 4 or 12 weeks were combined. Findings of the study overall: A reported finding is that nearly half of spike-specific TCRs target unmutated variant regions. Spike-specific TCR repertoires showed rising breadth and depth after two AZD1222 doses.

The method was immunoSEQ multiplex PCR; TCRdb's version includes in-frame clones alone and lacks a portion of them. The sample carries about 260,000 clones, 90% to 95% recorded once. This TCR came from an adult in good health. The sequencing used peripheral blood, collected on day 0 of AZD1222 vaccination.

The CDR3 DNA follows: TGCGCCAGCAGCCCGGGACAGGGGGCCGACTATGGCTACACCTTC. The encoded protein is CASSPGQGADYGYTF. The V call is TRBV4-3, the J call TRBJ1-2; TRBD1 aligns across 12 bases. Germline V gene sequence: CDR1 LGHNA, CDR2 YSLEER. The V and J ends lost 4 bases and 3 bases, in that order; junction bases with no gene match: 3. This CDR3 contains 15 residues.